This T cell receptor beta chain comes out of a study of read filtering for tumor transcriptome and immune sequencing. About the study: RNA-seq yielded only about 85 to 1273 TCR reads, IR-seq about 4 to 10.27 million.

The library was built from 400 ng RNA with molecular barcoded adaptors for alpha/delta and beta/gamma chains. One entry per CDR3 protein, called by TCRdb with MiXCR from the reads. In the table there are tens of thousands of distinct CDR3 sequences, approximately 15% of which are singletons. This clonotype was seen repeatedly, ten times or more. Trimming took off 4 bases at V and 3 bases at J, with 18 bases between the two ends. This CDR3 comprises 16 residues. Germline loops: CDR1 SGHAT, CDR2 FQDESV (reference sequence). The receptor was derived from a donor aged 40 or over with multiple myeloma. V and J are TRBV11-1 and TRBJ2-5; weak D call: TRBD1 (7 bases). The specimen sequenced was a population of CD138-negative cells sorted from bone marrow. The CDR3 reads CASSSSPRDRKETQYF. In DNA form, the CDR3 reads TGTGCCAGCAGCTCGTCACCGCGGGACAGAAAAGAGACCCAGTACTTC.